Below, 21 T cell receptor beta chains from the same sample are listed, as sequenced in a study of identical twins. TCRdb reprocessed the 5' RACE reads via MiXCR and lists one record per CDR3 protein. In the table there are hundreds of thousands of distinct CDR3 sequences, more than 6.5% of which are singletons. This sample also belongs to another study, concerning yellow fever vaccine responses in identical twins.

The sample was PBMCs. These receptors originate from a woman aged 18-30 years in good health.

This clonotype was seen repeatedly, ten times or more. V is TRBV3-1 and J is TRBJ2-7; 10 positions agree with TRBD2. V lost 0 bases, J lost 2 bases, and 13 bases stayed unmatched. Per germline, CDR1 LGHDT and CDR2 YNNKEL (reference sequence). This CDR3 is built from 19 residues. For the CDR3, the DNA is TGTGCCAGCAGCCAAGAAATGCCTAGCGGGAGCCCACACCCCTACGAGCAGTACTTC. The encoded protein is CASSQEMPSGSPHPYEQYF.

Only a few counts were recorded for this clonotype. V usage is TRBV21-1 and J usage is TRBJ2-3; the table names TRBD2, a call not compared with the DNA. TRBV21-1 is annotated as a pseudogene. This CDR3 contains 17 residues. This chain's CDR3 is CASSSGGEAGGTNRQYF. CDR3 coding DNA: TGTGCCAGCAGCTCCGGGGGGGAAGCGGGAGGAACTAATAGGCAGTATTTT.

In its sample, this clonotype was seen many times. The chain couples TRBV7-9 to TRBJ2-3; D is possibly TRBD1 (5 bases). Germline V gives CDR1 SEHNR, CDR2 FQNEAQ (reference sequence). The CDR3 sequence is 15 residues long. Deletions cut 3 bases from V and 1 base from J, with 11 bases between. As DNA, the CDR3 is TGTGCCAGCAGCTTCCAGGGTTTAGGCACAGATACGCAGTATTTT. Translating gives CASSFQGLGTDTQYF.

This clonotype came up many times. The rearrangement links TRBV7-3 to TRBJ2-3; TRBD2 matches 10 bases. The V and J ends lost 6 bases and 3 bases, in that order; junction bases with no gene match: 3. Germline V gene sequence: CDR1 SGHTA, CDR2 FQGTGA. There are 14 residues in the CDR3. This CDR3 reads CASRAGGRTDTQYF. The CDR3 bases are TGTGCCAGCAGAGCGGGGGGGAGGACAGATACGCAGTATTTT.

This clonotype was found a few times. The chain recombines TRBV5-5 with TRBJ2-7; TRBD2 matches at 12 bases. Germline V gene data show CDR1 as SGHKS and CDR2 as YYEKEE (reference sequence). The CDR3 contains 16 residues. V trimming: 1 base; J trimming: 6 bases; junction bases outside the gene matches: 8. CDR3 in DNA: TGTGCCAGCAGCTTGAGGCTAGCGGGAGGGCCCACCGAGCAGTACTTC. Translated: CASSLRLAGGPTEQYF.

The table lists this clonotype with many counts. The chain recombines TRBV7-9 with TRBJ2-7; the D gene is possibly TRBD2 (6 bases). With 8 bases removed from V and 3 bases from J, the gap between germline ends came to 23 bases. CDR3 size: 16 residues. Germline-derived CDR1 and CDR2 are SEHNR and FQNEAQ (reference sequence). CDR3 amino acids: CASSLTGGARIYEQYF. The CDR3, as DNA: TGTGCCAGCTCCTTGACCGGGGGAGCCAGAATCTACGAGCAGTACTTC.

Here the CDR3 reads CATSDYGRGEQFF. CDR3 nucleotide sequence: TGTGCCACCAGTGATTACGGACGCGGCGAGCAGTTCTTC. The V call is TRBV24-1, the J call TRBJ2-1; D uncertain. V lost 2 bases, J lost 10 bases, and 11 bases lay in between. The CDR3 loop spans 13 amino acids. Germline assignment: CDR1 KGHDR and CDR2 SFDVKD.

This clonotype appeared a few times. This chain joins TRBV20-1 and TRBJ2-7; no reliable D call. This CDR3 has 14 amino acids. V dropped 0 bases and J dropped 2 bases, with 11 bases sitting between them. The V gene's germline CDR1 is DFQATT and CDR2 SNEGSKA (reference sequence). The CDR3 region is CSARDNPGTYEQYF. The CDR3 nucleotides read TGCAGTGCTAGAGATAATCCAGGAACCTACGAGCAGTACTTC.

The CDR3 DNA reads as TGTGCCAGCAACCGCCCTCAAGGGGGGCAAGAGACCCAGTACTTC. As protein: CASNRPQGGQETQYF. This sequence joins TRBV12-3 or TRBV12-4 and TRBJ2-5; D possibly uses TRBD1 or TRBD2 (6 bases each). The CDR3 spans 15 residues. With 7 bases removed from V and 2 bases from J, the gap between germline ends came to 17 bases.

This clonotype was counted ten times or more. Its ends do not fully match the called genes, so a read error is possible. This sequence joins TRBV6-1 and TRBJ2-5; 7 bases map to TRBD1. Germline-derived CDR1 and CDR2 are MNHNS and SASEGT. This CDR3 is built from 15 residues. CDR3 sequence: CASSDRGYYQDTQYF. CDR3 bases: TGTGCCAGCAGTGACAGGGGGTACTACCAAGATACCCAGTACTTC.

V gene TRBV6-1 combines with J gene TRBJ2-7; no reliable D call. Germline V gene lookup returns CDR1 MNHNS and CDR2 SASEGT. This CDR3 spans 12 amino acids. V shed 5 bases and J shed 10 bases, with 15 bases lying between them. CDR3 DNA: TGTGCCAGCAGTCCCCCCGAATGGGGTCAGTACTTC. Translated: CASSPPEWGQYF.

The table lists this clonotype with a few counts. The genes are TRBV7-6 and TRBJ2-1, with D tentatively TRBD1 (5 bases). CDR3 length: 15 amino acids. With 5 bases removed from V and 6 bases from J, the gap between germline ends came to 17 bases. From germline, CDR1 is SGHVS and CDR2 FNYEAQ. The CDR3 spells CASSLGPLPTNEQFF. CDR3 in DNA: TGTGCCAGCAGCCTGGGGCCGCTCCCCACCAATGAGCAGTTCTTC. Full variable domain (rest looked up from reference TRBV7-6 and TRBJ2-1): GAGVSQSPRYKVTKRGQDVALRCDPISGHVSLYWYRQALGQGPEFLTYFNYEAQQDKSGLPNDRFSAERPEGSISTLTIQRTEQRDSAMYRCASSLGPLPTNEQFFGPGTRLTVL.

J is TRBJ2-7 and V is TRBV21-1; TRBD2 was called by the table and not checked on the DNA. TRBV21-1 is shown as a pseudogene. The CDR3 is 14 amino acids. The CDR3, as DNA: TGTGCCAGGGATACTGGGGCCAGCGGGTGCGAGCAGTACTTC. This codes for CARDTGASGCEQYF.

This clonotype was counted a few times. This chain connects TRBV4-3 to TRBJ2-1, with 9 bases aligning to TRBD2. V was clipped by 0 bases and J by 5 bases; unmatched bases: 8. Germline values: CDR1 LGHNA, CDR2 YSLEER. This CDR3 has 17 amino acids. CDR3 in DNA: TGCGCCAGCAGCCAAGATCGGGCTAGCGGGAACCACAATGAGCAGTTCTTC. It is translated as CASSQDRASGNHNEQFF.

This chain uses TRBV20-1 with TRBJ2-7; 7 bases map to TRBD1. The CDR3 covers 16 residues. The germline gives CDR1 DFQATT, CDR2 SNEGSKA (reference sequence). J lost 7 bases, V lost 0 bases, and 15 bases had no gene match. CDR3 sequence reads: CSARDTLTGSFDEQYF. As DNA, the CDR3 is TGCAGTGCTAGAGATACCCTGACAGGGAGCTTTGATGAGCAGTACTTC.

This clonotype has a count of ten or more. The V call is TRBV28, the J call TRBJ2-7; 8 bases fit TRBD1. Germline V gives CDR1 MDHEN, CDR2 SYDVKM. Unmatched junction bases numbered 12, after V lost 6 bases and J lost 5 bases. The CDR3 has 15 residues. This CDR3 reads CASRPRVAGGHEQYF. The CDR3 nucleotides are TGTGCCAGCAGACCGAGGGTAGCAGGGGGCCACGAGCAGTACTTC.

This clonotype was seen many times. The chain has TRBV2 and TRBJ1-2; D may be TRBD1 (6 bases). Trimming cost V 8 bases and J 0 bases, with 13 bases left between them. Germline values: CDR1 SNHLY, CDR2 FYNNEI. CDR3 length equals 14 residues. Written as DNA, the CDR3 is TGTGCCAGCGCGTTACAGGGTACTAACTATGGCTACACCTTC. Protein: CASALQGTNYGYTF.

This clonotype was seen ten or more times. The chain employs TRBV29-1 and TRBJ2-3; D assignment may be TRBD1 or TRBD2 (6 bases each). CDR1 and CDR2 (germline): SQVTM, ANQGSEA. V gave up 8 bases and J gave up 0 bases, with 24 bases separating them. The CDR3 is made up of 17 amino acids. The CDR3 coding sequence is TGCAGCACCGGAGGAAGGGGGACTTCACTTAGCACAGATACGCAGTATTTT. As protein: CSTGGRGTSLSTDTQYF.

The V call is TRBV15, the J call TRBJ2-7, with a tentative D call TRBD1 (6 bases). V was pared by 2 bases and J by 5 bases, with 13 bases between. Germline V gives CDR1 LNHNV, CDR2 YYDKDF (reference sequence). The CDR3 covers 14 residues. CDR3 sequence reads: CATSRRTGRDEQYF. CDR3 coding DNA: TGTGCCACCAGCAGACGCACAGGGCGCGACGAGCAGTACTTC.

This clonotype was recorded a few times. The V gene is TRBV28, the J gene TRBJ2-3; possibly TRBD2 for D (7 bases). Germline V gene lookup returns CDR1 MDHEN and CDR2 SYDVKM. Between the trimmed V and J ends, which lost 7 bases and 3 bases, there was a span of 17 bases. The CDR3 consists of 15 residues. The CDR3, as DNA: TGTGCCAGCACCTCCATAGGGGGGGGAACAGATACGCAGTATTTT. Translating it yields CASTSIGGGTDTQYF.

This clonotype was found many times. The V call is TRBV12-3 or TRBV12-4, the J call TRBJ2-1; possible D gene TRBD1, 6 bases. V lost 3 bases and J lost 4, with 16 bases in between. The CDR3 loop spans 16 amino acids. Here the CDR3 DNA reads TGTGCCAGCAGTTTTGACAGGCAGTGGGATTACAATGAGCAGTTCTTC. Encoded protein: CASSFDRQWDYNEQFF.